Sequencing of this T cell receptor beta chain was carried out in a study of T cells after yellow fever vaccination. Study results and limitations: Clonotypes appearing in both CD4 and CD8 compartments existed, and their share was small.

The table lists this clonotype with a few counts. Its antigen is not known. One end of the junction does not line up with germline, which may come from a read error. TCRdb re-derived calls from the 5' RACE reads in MiXCR, one entry per CDR3 protein. The table has under 250,000 distinct CDR3 sequences, about 7.1% seen once. The CDR3 is 13 residues long. Germline assignment: CDR1 KGHDR and CDR2 SFDVKD. The specimen was CD4+ T cells sorted from PBMCs, collected 15 days after the yellow fever booster vaccination. The receptor comes from a man aged 25 to 45 who received the YFV17D yellow fever vaccine. V and J are TRBV24-1 and TRBJ2-6; possible D gene TRBD2, 5 bases. Here the CDR3 reads CRRLASGANVLTF. The CDR3 DNA sequence: TGCCGAAGGCTAGCCTCTGGGGCCAACGTCCTGACTTTC.